The text below deals with one T cell receptor (beta chain). What it binds is unknown. CDR1 is SGHTA and CDR2 is FQGNSA in the germline V gene. Trimming took 4 bases from V and 6 from J; bases not matched to a gene: 14. The CDR3 consists of 16 residues. Method: immunoSEQ multiplex PCR; TCRdb's copy keeps in-frame clones and lacks some. This repertoire shows about 25,000 clones, roughly 95% found once; its top ten account for 0.2% to 0.25%. These data originate in a study of B cell selection in AIRE deficiency. Sorting defined conventional CD4 T cells as CD4+CD127+. The study, taken as a whole, reports: Healthy donors alone shared 31.6% of roughly 4,000 Treg sequences; patients alone 8.5% to 10%. About a third of healthy-donor shared Treg TCRbeta sequences appeared in patient Tconv cells. CDR3s were shorter in shared Treg sequences, reflecting few non-templated nucleotide insertions. In TCRBV usage, CDR3 length and diversity, patient Tconv and Treg cells matched healthy donors.

The sequence was obtained from a human donor in good health. The J gene is TRBJ1-2, the V gene TRBV7-2; TRBD1 matches at 7 bases. Sequencing was done on a sample of CD4+CD127+ conventional T cells sorted from PBMCs. CDR3 coding DNA: TGTGCCAGCAGCTCGAAAGAAGGGGGCGTCCCTCATGGCTACACCTTC. Its protein is CASSSKEGGVPHGYTF.